Shown below are 19 T cell receptor beta chains from a single sample sequenced in a study of cytomegalovirus exposure and HLA in healthy donors. A multiplex PCR was run with 60 Vbeta primers and 13 Jbeta primers. Profiling relied on immunoSEQ multiplex PCR, and the TCRdb table lists in-frame clones only, not all of them. The sample includes around 130,000 clones, around four fifths of them seen just once. Specimen: PBMCs. The receptor source for this set is a woman aged 40 to 50 in good health and CMV-seropositive.

The chain couples TRBV27 to TRBJ1-1, with D unclear. The CDR3 has 12 amino acids. Germline-derived CDR1 and CDR2 are MNHEY and SMNVEV (reference sequence). V gave up 6 bases and J gave up 3 bases, with 8 bases separating them. CDR3: CASRGRDTEAFF. As DNA, the CDR3 is TGTGCCAGCAGAGGGCGGGACACTGAAGCTTTCTTT.

The chain has TRBV9 and TRBJ1-6; D is perhaps TRBD1 (5 bases). There are 13 residues in the CDR3. CDR1 and CDR2 (germline): SGDLS, YYNGEE. V gave up 5 bases and J gave up 9 bases, with 12 bases separating them. The DNA for the CDR3 is TGTGCCAGCAGACAGGCAGAAGGTTCACCCCTCCACTTT. Translated, it gives CASRQAEGSPLHF.

The V call is TRBV19, the J call TRBJ2-5; unclear D gene. Germline-derived CDR1 and CDR2 are LNHDA and SQIVND (reference sequence). This CDR3 is 14 amino acids long. V was pared by 5 bases and J by 2 bases, with 12 bases between. The CDR3 region has the DNA TGTGCCAGTAGTCCAAAGACTCATCAAGAGACCCAGTACTTC. Its protein product is CASSPKTHQETQYF.

Regarding this clone: Other DNA sequences of this sample code for an identical CDR3. This chain joins TRBV28 and TRBJ1-5; 10 bases line up with TRBD1. J lost 4 bases, V lost 3 bases, and 3 bases had no gene match. The V gene's germline CDR1 is MDHEN and CDR2 SYDVKM. The CDR3 totals 15 residues. CDR3 amino acids: CASSLGQGRNQPQHF. The CDR3 DNA is TGTGCCAGCAGTTTGGGACAGGGGCGGAATCAGCCCCAGCATTTT.

The rearrangement joins TRBV11-1 to TRBJ2-7; TRBD1 matches 7 bases. CDR3 length equals 16 residues. In germline, CDR1 is SGHAT, CDR2 FQDESV (reference sequence). V lost 3 bases, J lost 1 base, and 9 bases stayed unmatched. As DNA, the CDR3 is TGTGCCAGCAGCTTGGGCGACAGGGTTTTATCCTACGAGCAGTACTTC. Translated: CASSLGDRVLSYEQYF.

V is TRBV7-9 and J is TRBJ1-2; 9 bases align to TRBD1. Trimming cost V 6 bases and J 7 bases; bases outside gene matches: 12. The CDR3 loop spans 15 amino acids. The germline V gene encodes CDR1 SEHNR and CDR2 FQNEAQ (reference sequence). CDR3 amino acids: CASSTGGAIPGGYTF. CDR3 in DNA: TGTGCCAGCAGTACAGGGGGCGCCATTCCGGGTGGCTACACCTTC.

V is TRBV7-8 and J is TRBJ2-5; 7 positions match TRBD1. The CDR3 spans 15 residues. With 7 bases clipped from V and 5 bases from J, the junction kept 13 bases outside the gene matches. Germline CDR1 reads SGHVS; CDR2 reads FQNEAQ. DNA for the CDR3: TGTGCCAGCACCTCCGAGGGACAGACGCGGGAGACCCAGTACTTC. Its protein product is CASTSEGQTRETQYF.

The chain links TRBV15 to TRBJ2-7; a weak D match, TRBD2 (6 bases). The V end was cut by 5 bases, the J end by 7 bases, with 24 bases between. The germline V gene has CDR1 LNHNV and CDR2 YYDKDF (reference sequence). The CDR3 contains 16 residues. This chain's CDR3 is CATSVDRAAPGGEQYF. The DNA for the CDR3 is TGTGCCACCAGCGTGGACCGGGCCGCCCCCGGAGGGGAGCAGTACTTC.

The chain recombines TRBV7-6 with TRBJ2-7; D perhaps matches TRBD1 (7 bases). Trimming cost V 5 bases and J 5 bases, with 19 bases left between them. This CDR3 region has 15 residues. From germline, CDR1 is SGHVS and CDR2 FNYEAQ. CDR3 in amino acids: CASSLDGRGVDEQYF. CDR3 DNA sequence: TGTGCCAGCAGCCTAGACGGCAGGGGGGTAGACGAGCAGTACTTC.

This clone came up once. The rearrangement uses TRBV19 and TRBJ1-4; possible D gene TRBD1, 5 bases. CDR1 and CDR2 from the germline V gene are LNHDA and SQIVND (reference sequence). The CDR3 loop spans 15 amino acids. Trimming took off 3 bases at V and 5 bases at J, with 13 bases between the two ends. CDR3: CASSIFRGNNEKLFF. The CDR3 region has the DNA TGTGCCAGTAGTATTTTCCGGGGGAACAATGAAAAACTGTTTTTT.

The V call is TRBV14, the J call TRBJ2-1, with D perhaps matching TRBD2 (6 bases). The CDR3 consists of 14 residues. Trimming stripped 1 base from V and 15 bases from J, with 19 bases between. Germline CDR1 SGHDN, CDR2 FVKESK. The CDR3 region is CASSQVGVETRLFF. In nucleotides, the CDR3 is TGTGCCAGCAGCCAAGTGGGCGTAGAGACTAGACTGTTCTTC.

The chain employs TRBV11-3 and TRBJ2-1; D is unresolved. The CDR3 spans 18 residues. V lost 4 bases and J 5 bases, leaving 24 bases between the germline ends. Germline-derived CDR1 and CDR2 are SGHNT and YENEEA. The CDR3: CASSSCLHRRWNNNEQFF. The CDR3 DNA reads as TGTGCCAGCAGCTCCTGTTTACATAGGAGATGGAACAACAATGAGCAGTTCTTC.

The chain combines TRBV30 with TRBJ1-2; D unresolved. Trimming left V 3 bases short and J 0 bases short, with 11 bases between. The CDR3 covers 14 residues. Germline loops: CDR1 GTSNPN, CDR2 SVGIG (reference sequence). CDR3 nucleotides: TGTGCCTGGAGACCACTAGACACTAACTATGGCTACACCTTC. Translated: CAWRPLDTNYGYTF.

This chain links TRBV28 with TRBJ1-1; 9 bases agree with TRBD1. This CDR3 is 15 amino acids long. The V gene's germline CDR1 is MDHEN and CDR2 SYDVKM. J was trimmed by 1 base and V by 5 bases; bases with no gene match: 5. The CDR3 sequence is CASSPPQGANTEAFF. The CDR3 DNA is TGTGCCAGCAGTCCACCACAGGGGGCGAACACTGAAGCTTTCTTT. Full variable domain (missing parts from reference TRBV28 and TRBJ1-1): DVKVTQSSRYLVKRTGEKVFLECVQDMDHENMFWYRQDPGLGLRLIYFSYDVKMKEKGDIPEGYSVSREKKERFSLILESASTNQTSMYLCASSPPQGANTEAFFGQGTRLTVV.

The gene calls are TRBV6-5 and TRBJ1-1; 8 bases align to TRBD1. Germline lookup yields CDR1 MNHEY and CDR2 SVGAGI. V was pared by 5 bases and J by 4 bases, with 3 bases of the junction left unmatched. CDR3 length: 13 amino acids. For the CDR3, the DNA is TGTGCCAGCAGTCGTCAGGGGGCCACTGAAGCTTTCTTT. Its translation is CASSRQGATEAFF.

This chain links TRBV19 with TRBJ2-7, with TRBD2 matching over 7 bases. V was clipped by 3 bases and J by 5 bases; unmatched bases: 10. This CDR3 has 15 residues. In germline, CDR1 is LNHDA, CDR2 SQIVND (reference sequence). The CDR3 DNA is TGTGCCAGTAGTATTGGGCGGGAGAAGGTCCACGAGCAGTACTTC. It encodes CASSIGREKVHEQYF.

Only a few counts were recorded for this clone. This chain links TRBV5-5 with TRBJ2-7; possible D gene TRBD1, 5 bases. The CDR3 has 13 amino acids. Deletions cut 7 bases from V and 0 bases from J, with 11 bases between. Looked up from germline, CDR1 is SGHKS and CDR2 is YYEKEE (reference sequence). As DNA, the CDR3 is TGTGCCAGCGGGGCGCATAACTCCTACGAGCAGTACTTC. This gives the protein CASGAHNSYEQYF.

The chain has TRBV4-1 and TRBJ2-7; D might be TRBD1 (6 bases). V lost 1 base to trimming and J lost 3 bases, with 10 bases between them. The CDR3 extends over 14 amino acids. Germline-derived CDR1 and CDR2 are MGHRA and YSYEKL. The CDR3 DNA is TGCGCCAGCAGCCAAGTCTCGACAGGCTACGAGCAGTACTTC. Translated: CASSQVSTGYEQYF.

The V call is TRBV7-8, the J call TRBJ2-7; 10 positions match TRBD2. The germline CDR1 and CDR2 sequences are SGHVS and FQNEAQ. The CDR3 has 18 residues. J gave up 3 bases and V 1 base, and 12 bases lay outside the gene matches. CDR3 sequence: CASSLEGSGLAAYYEQYF. The CDR3 bases are TGTGCCAGCAGCTTAGAGGGGAGTGGACTAGCGGCTTACTACGAGCAGTACTTC.